The 16 T cell receptor beta chains below all came from one sample that was sequenced in a study of blood T cell repertoires in COVID-19. This table comes from immunoSEQ multiplex PCR, and its TCRdb copy is limited to in-frame clones, with some not included. The data contain about 230,000 clones, 65% to 85% of them singletons. The sample comprised peripheral blood. These receptors were collected from a woman aged 80 or older with acute or convalescent COVID-19.

The chain recombines TRBV3-1 (or the pseudogene TRBV3-2) with TRBJ2-7; maybe TRBD2 (5 bases). CDR1 and CDR2 (germline): LGHDT, YNNKEL (reference sequence). The CDR3 spans 15 residues. V was clipped by 4 bases and J by 0 bases, with 13 bases between them. CDR3 amino acids: CASSRVGAASYEQYF. The CDR3, as DNA: TGTGCCAGCAGCCGTGTGGGAGCTGCCTCCTACGAGCAGTACTTC.

The J gene is TRBJ2-1, the V gene TRBV6-4; 12 nucleotides match TRBD2. The CDR3 has 14 residues. The germline V gene encodes CDR1 MRHNA and CDR2 SNTAGT. V shed 4 bases and J 10 bases; nucleotides not matched to a gene: 5. The CDR3 reads CASSVLAGGREQFF. Here the CDR3 DNA reads TGTGCCAGCAGTGTACTAGCGGGGGGCCGGGAGCAGTTCTTC.

The chain has TRBV19 and TRBJ2-1; 14 nucleotides line up with TRBD2. Germline CDR1 and CDR2: LNHDA and SQIVND (reference sequence). V trimming: 6 bases; J trimming: 6 bases; junction bases outside the gene matches: 10. The CDR3 loop spans 17 amino acids. The CDR3 DNA reads TGTGCCAGTAGGGGACTAGCGGGAGATTCTGTTACCAATGAGCAGTTCTTC. Protein sequence: CASRGLAGDSVTNEQFF.

The genes are TRBV19 and TRBJ2-7; 9 bases match TRBD1. The CDR3 covers 12 residues. V shed 3 bases, J shed 10 bases, and the junction held 4 bases outside the gene matches. Germline CDR1 reads LNHDA; CDR2 reads SQIVND (reference sequence). The CDR3 DNA follows: TGTGCCAGTAGTATCAGGACAGGGGAACAGTACTTC. Protein sequence: CASSIRTGEQYF.

The rearrangement uses TRBV11-2 and TRBJ1-1; D uncertain. Germline lookup yields CDR1 SGHAT and CDR2 FQNNGV. This CDR3 is 12 amino acids long. V was cut by 3 bases and J by 5 bases, with 7 bases left in between. The CDR3 sequence: CASSFARTEAFF. The CDR3 region has the DNA TGTGCCAGCAGCTTCGCGAGAACTGAAGCTTTCTTT. Using reference TRBV11-2 and TRBJ1-1 for the parts outside the CDR3, the full variable domain is EAGVAQSPRYKIIEKRQSVAFWCNPISGHATLYWYQQILGQGPKLLIQFQNNGVVDDSQLPKDRFSAERLKGVDSTLKIQPAKLEDSAVYLCASSFARTEAFFGQGTRLTVV.

This clone was seen a single time. The V gene is TRBV5-6, the J gene TRBJ1-2, with a possible D match to TRBD1 (6 bases). In germline, CDR1 is SGHDT, CDR2 YYEEEE. Between the trimmed V and J ends, which lost 2 bases and 5 bases, there was a span of 13 bases. CDR3 length: 14 amino acids. CDR3 DNA: TGTGCCAGCAGCTTCGTAGGACAGCAATATGGCTACACCTTC. It translates to CASSFVGQQYGYTF.

V and J are TRBV7-2 and TRBJ1-5; unclear D gene. Germline V gene data show CDR1 as SGHTA and CDR2 as FQGNSA. This CDR3 spans 13 amino acids. Trimming pared 6 bases from V and 2 bases from J, leaving 8 bases between. The CDR3 coding sequence is TGTGCCAGCAGTCTACGAGGCAATCAGCCCCAGCATTTT. Residues: CASSLRGNQPQHF.

The chain is built from TRBV28 and TRBJ2-5; 9 bases fit TRBD1. The CDR3 covers 16 residues. Unmatched junction bases numbered 9, after V lost 2 bases and J lost 5 bases. Germline V lookup: CDR1 MDHEN, CDR2 SYDVKM. As DNA, the CDR3 is TGTGCCAGCAGTTTAATACAGGGGGCATTTCAGGAGACCCAGTACTTC. Amino acids: CASSLIQGAFQETQYF.

This clone showed up just a few times. The chain recombines TRBV12-3 or TRBV12-4 with TRBJ1-2; D unresolved. V lost 6 bases and J 9 bases, leaving 11 bases between the germline ends. The CDR3 is made up of 11 amino acids. In nucleotides, the CDR3 is TGTGCCAGCAGATATCTCGAGAGCTACACCTTC. Its translation is CASRYLESYTF.

Written as DNA, the CDR3 is TGTGCCACCAGCAGAGACCCCTATAAGCCCCTCTCCTACAATGAGCAGTTCTTC. This gives the protein CATSRDPYKPLSYNEQFF. The chain joins TRBV15 to TRBJ2-1, with D unresolved. There are 18 residues in the CDR3. Germline loops: CDR1 LNHNV, CDR2 YYDKDF (reference sequence). The V end lost 0 bases, the J end lost 0 bases, and 15 bases lay between the germline ends.

The DNA for the CDR3 is TGTGCCAGCAGCCCCCTAGCGGGGGGGTACAATGAGCAGTTCTTC. This codes for CASSPLAGGYNEQFF. The V call is TRBV11-3, the J call TRBJ2-1; 12 bases are a match to TRBD2. This CDR3 has 15 residues. Germline loops: CDR1 SGHNT, CDR2 YENEEA. The V segment lost 5 bases and the J segment 4 bases; nucleotides outside the gene matches: 3.

V gene TRBV15 combines with J gene TRBJ1-6, with 10 bases matching TRBD1. V was clipped by 5 bases and J by 2 bases; unmatched bases: 6. The germline V gene encodes CDR1 LNHNV and CDR2 YYDKDF (reference sequence). The CDR3 has 17 amino acids. The DNA of the CDR3 is TGTGCCACCAGCCAACGGACAGGGGGGCCCTATAATTCACCCCTCCACTTT. Protein sequence: CATSQRTGGPYNSPLHF.

The V and J genes are TRBV28 and TRBJ1-5, with D uncertain. Germline CDR1 and CDR2: MDHEN and SYDVKM. The CDR3 has 11 residues. Trimming shortened V by 7 bases and J by 11 bases, and 12 bases separated the two germline ends. The CDR3 loop is CASTSLESQHF. For the CDR3, the DNA is TGTGCCAGCACCTCCCTCGAGTCCCAGCATTTT.

The chain recombines TRBV9 with TRBJ2-6; TRBD2 agrees at 10 bases. Germline loops: CDR1 SGDLS, CDR2 YYNGEE. V dropped 3 bases and J dropped 8; count of bases not matched to a gene: 8. CDR3 length equals 16 residues. The CDR3 is CASSEASGSKSNVLTF. The CDR3 DNA reads TGTGCCAGCAGCGAGGCTAGCGGGAGTAAGTCCAACGTCCTGACTTTC.

The chain carries TRBV6-5 and TRBJ1-2; 7 nucleotides match TRBD1. V was pared by 4 bases and J by 4 bases, with 6 bases of the junction left unmatched. CDR3 length: 14 amino acids. Germline V CDR1 and CDR2: MNHEY, SVGAGI. The CDR3, as DNA: TGTGCCAGCAGTTCCCAGACAGGGCCCTATGGCTACACCTTC. Its translation is CASSSQTGPYGYTF.

The chain couples TRBV7-9 to TRBJ1-4; 8 bases align to TRBD1. The CDR3 contains 13 residues. Germline V gene sequence: CDR1 SEHNR, CDR2 FQNEAQ (reference sequence). V was clipped by 4 bases and J by 7 bases; unmatched bases: 2. CDR3 sequence reads: CASSSGGSEKLFF. CDR3 DNA: TGTGCCAGCAGCTCAGGGGGCAGTGAAAAACTGTTTTTT. Using reference TRBV7-9 and TRBJ1-4 for the parts outside the CDR3, the full variable domain is DTGVSQNPRHKITKRGQNVTFRCDPISEHNRLYWYRQTLGQGPEFLTYFQNEAQLEKSRLLSDRFSAERPKGSFSTLEIQRTEQGDSAMYLCASSSGGSEKLFFGSGTQLSVL.